This T cell receptor (beta chain) was identified during a study of blood T cells in healthy people across ages (dated by TCRdb to the mid-2010s). In terms of the full investigation: Template switching captured roughly one uniquely barcoded TCR beta cDNA molecule per two T cells in model experiments. Age-related changes in TCR beta repertoire diversity were measured in the study by deep sequencing normalized with unique cDNA molecular identifiers. The donors were divided into four age groups: young (average about 16 years), middle-aged (roughly 40), aged (roughly 66) and long-lived (nearly 85). To avoid experimental bias, donors of different ages were randomly spread across the sequencing lanes. For two donors (one aged 18 to 29 and one aged 80 or older), the study analyzed two additional independent replicas of 1 million unique cDNA reads from the same blood draw.

Systemically healthy Caucasian individuals from Russia, around 39 in total and aged about 6 to 95 years, were included as donors. Roughly 11 milliliters of peripheral blood were drawn from each donor into EDTA-treated Vacutainer tubes. Ficoll-Paque density-gradient centrifugation was used to isolate PBMCs, with at least 6 million obtained per sample. Trizol reagent was used to extract total RNA from PBMCs, with at least 5 micrograms per sample. The percentages of naive CD45RAhigh/CD27high T cells were determined by flow cytometry on a PBMC aliquot from every donor. From its cysteine to its phenylalanine, the CDR3 spans 17 amino acids. The CDR3 DNA has 51 bases and is translated from base 1. V has 5 bases trimmed and J has 4 bases trimmed; junction bases matching no gene number 14. CDR1 and CDR2, per the germline V gene, are SGHTA and FQGTGA. The full study reports these points: Because donor CMV infection status was unknown, age-related changes in expanded clonotypes were potentially confounded. As age increased, observed TCR beta diversity per million T cells dropped in a roughly linear way, and a significant reduction was already evident by age about 40. Compared with the aged group, more naive CD4+ T cells, fewer expanded clones and increased TCR diversity were shown by the long-lived group, suggesting age selection. Observed TCR beta diversity correlated strongly with the percentage of naive T cells measured by flow cytometry. Because profiling used bulk unsorted PBMCs, naive and antigen-experienced compartments could not be compared conclusively. Total diversity estimates from one million sequenced T cells were considered lower bounds and underestimates.

About this clonotype itself: Its antigen remains undetermined. Base qualities are not recorded, but no much larger clone differs from it by a single base.

Receptor libraries were prepared by 5' RACE. This sample was sequenced with an Illumina HiSeq 2500. A second PCR of roughly 6 to 12 cycles was run with a J-beta primer mix and a sample-barcoded 5' primer. A unique molecular identifier was introduced onto each TCR beta cDNA molecule by a template-switch 5' adaptor carrying 12 random nucleotides. Each sample yielded at least 3 million CDR3-containing paired-end reads. First-strand cDNA was synthesized from all RNA with the Mint cDNA synthesis kit, primed by a TRBC-specific oligonucleotide. Following uracil-DNA glycosylase treatment, all cDNA underwent a first 18-cycle PCR with the universal primers M1SS and BC2_uni_R. On the authors' methods: Each sample was normalized by randomly selecting 1 million high-quality reads, each carrying a distinct molecular identifier. Instead of being binned into consensus sequences, reads that shared molecular identifiers were thrown out. MiTCR, with a Q25 quality threshold and the strictest error-elimination algorithm, was used for CDR3 identification, clonotype clustering and error correction. A nonparametric unseen species model with Euler transformation was used to estimate a lower bound on total TCR beta diversity. The public reads were reprocessed in TCRdb via fastp at Q25 and MiXCR, keeping in-frame beta chains. Each record represents a unique CDR3 protein, reported with the most common genes and DNA among its rows. V and J calls and clone size were set by TCRdb, not the authors. Counted in this sample were hundreds of thousands of distinct CDR3 sequences; 45% to 70% of them appeared once. The top ten clones comprise about a quarter of the sample.

The V and J genes are TRBV7-3 and TRBJ2-1; 7 bases in between match TRBD2. This clonotype was obtained from a man aged 35 to 55 in good health. The sequencing input was blood. The DNA reads TGTGCCAGCAGCCCCCAACTCAGGACTAGTCCTTACAATGAGCAGTTCTTC. It translates to CASSPQLRTSPYNEQFF. The variable domain in full, with residues beyond the CDR3 obtained from the reference TRBV7-3 and TRBJ2-1 genes, is GAGVSQTPSNKVTEKGKYVELRCDPISGHTALYWYRQSLGQGPEFLIYFQGTGAADDSGLPNDRFFAVRPEGSVSTLKIQRTERGDSAVYLCASSPQLRTSPYNEQFFGPGTRLTVL.